This T cell receptor (beta chain) was obtained from a study of OX40 agonist ivuxolimab in advanced cancers. Study-wide background: Dose-escalation subjects each had hepatocellular carcinoma, melanoma, renal cell or head and neck cancer. Partial responses occurred in Three dose-escalation patients, one with hepatocellular carcinoma and two with cutaneous melanoma.

Findings and caveats of the study: Antigen specificity of clonally expanded peripheral T cells was not established.

Details on this clone: Its specificity is unknown.

TCRdb keeps only in-frame clones here, not all; method: immunoSEQ multiplex PCR. The table lists around 32,000 clones, roughly nine tenths of them singletons, with less than 30% in the top ten. V was pared by 0 bases and J by 4 bases, with 14 bases between. The CDR3 has 16 amino acids. Germline CDR1 and CDR2: SGDLS and YYNGEE. The clonotype was recovered from an adult with an advanced solid tumor such as melanoma, head and neck, liver or kidney cancer. The source material was CD4+ or CD8+ T cells sorted from blood, sampled in a trial of the OX40 agonist ivuxolimab. This chain connects TRBV9 to TRBJ2-1; D is perhaps TRBD2 (6 bases). The CDR3 protein is CASSVGPSGSYNEQFF. For the CDR3, the DNA is TGTGCCAGCAGCGTAGGCCCGAGCGGGTCTTACAATGAGCAGTTCTTC. Drawing the rest from reference TRBV9 and TRBJ2-1, the complete variable domain is DSGVTQTPKHLITATGQRVTLRCSPRSGDLSVYWYQQSLDQGLQFLIQYYNGEERAKGNILERFSAQQFPDLHSELNLSSLELGDSALYFCASSVGPSGSYNEQFFGPGTRLTVL.